This record looks at one TCR beta chain sequence and its context. This clone was seen more than once but under ten times. What antigen it recognizes has not been identified. No per-base quality is available; no much larger clone lies one base away. The sample belongs to a study of metastatic and nonmetastatic thyroid tumors (dated by TCRdb to about 2020). Context from the whole study: The researchers compared repertoires between peripheral blood samples and tumor or nodule tissue samples from patients with malignant or benign thyroid disease. What the research found in general, with its limitations: In both blood and tumor samples, TCR beta diversity was reported to be significantly higher in malignant tumors than in benign nodules.

None of the patients had been given any treatment before thyroid surgery. Using T-cell receptor beta sequencing, the study looked back at clinical samples from patients collected from about 2011 to 2018. From the cysteine up to the phenylalanine, the CDR3 has a length of 13 residues. Here the CDR3 DNA is all that survives: 39 bases in frame from base 1. The germline V gene specifies MDHEN as CDR1 and SYDVKM as CDR2. The trim is 5 bases for V and 5 bases for J, with a gap of 11 bases between the germline ends. The library was obtained by PCR. TCRdb records Illumina HiSeq 4000 as the sequencer. High-throughput sequencing was used to profile the CDR3 region of the TCR beta-chain in every patient. The authors processed their data as follows. A classifier to discriminate distant-metastatic papillary thyroid cancer patients was built from CDR3 differences across clinicopathological groups. To measure repertoire diversity the researchers used the Shannon index, while the Morisita-Horn index served to gauge how similar the tumor and blood repertoires were. TCRdb redid the processing of the public reads, applying fastp at Q25 and MiXCR, and retained in-frame beta chains. Clone size and V and J calls follow TCRdb, not the original study. The sample records tens of thousands of clones, just over 35% of which are singletons. Jointly, the top ten make up 29% of the sample.

The origin of this receptor is a female donor with papillary thyroid cancer or a benign thyroid nodule (not recorded which). Some clones in this sample may be carry-over from other donors' samples. The chain joins TRBV28 to TRBJ2-3, with the D gene not confidently named. The sequenced material came from tumor tissue. The DNA reads TGTGCCAGCAGTCCCCGACTCCTAGATACGCAGTATTTT. Protein translation: CASSPRLLDTQYF.